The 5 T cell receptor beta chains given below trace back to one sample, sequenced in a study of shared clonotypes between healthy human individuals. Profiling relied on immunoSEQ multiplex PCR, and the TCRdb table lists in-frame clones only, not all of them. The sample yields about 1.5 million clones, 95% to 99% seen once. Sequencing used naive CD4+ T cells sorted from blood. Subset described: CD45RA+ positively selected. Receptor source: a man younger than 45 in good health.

This chain's CDR3 is CASRLQGSDTQYF. The DNA of the CDR3 is TGTGCCAGCAGACTACAGGGTTCAGATACGCAGTATTTT. V and J are TRBV25-1 and TRBJ2-3; D is perhaps TRBD1 (6 bases). The CDR3 spans 13 residues. In germline, CDR1 is MGHDK, CDR2 SYGVNS. V was shortened by 6 bases and J by 4 bases, with 11 bases between the two germline ends.

CDR3 DNA: TGTGCCAGCAGCTTAGGACGGTATGGGCTAGCGGGAGTAGAAGATACGCAGTATTTT. It is translated as CASSLGRYGLAGVEDTQYF. This chain uses TRBV7-9 with TRBJ2-3, with TRBD2 matching over 10 bases. Trimming cost V 1 base and J 5 bases; bases outside gene matches: 15. Germline CDR1 and CDR2: SEHNR and FQNEAQ (reference sequence). The CDR3 runs to 19 residues.

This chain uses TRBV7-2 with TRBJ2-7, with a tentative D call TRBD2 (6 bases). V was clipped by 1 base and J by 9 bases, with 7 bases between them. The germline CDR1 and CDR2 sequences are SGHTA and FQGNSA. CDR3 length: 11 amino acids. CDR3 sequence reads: CASSLELAQYF. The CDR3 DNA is TGTGCCAGCAGCTTAGAACTAGCGCAGTACTTC.

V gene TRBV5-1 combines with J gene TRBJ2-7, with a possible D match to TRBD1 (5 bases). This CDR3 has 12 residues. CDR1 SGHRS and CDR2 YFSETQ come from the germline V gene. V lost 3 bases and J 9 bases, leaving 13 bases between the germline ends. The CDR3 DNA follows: TGCGCCAGCAGCTGGCAGGGTACCGGGCAGTACTTC. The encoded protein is CASSWQGTGQYF.

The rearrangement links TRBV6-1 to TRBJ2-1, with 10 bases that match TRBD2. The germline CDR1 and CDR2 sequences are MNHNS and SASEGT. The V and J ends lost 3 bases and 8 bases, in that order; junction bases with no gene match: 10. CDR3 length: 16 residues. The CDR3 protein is CASSDFSSGSTHEQFF. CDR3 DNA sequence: TGTGCCAGCAGTGATTTTTCTAGCGGGAGTACCCATGAGCAGTTCTTC.